This TCR beta chain comes out of a study of T cell responses to AZD1222 COVID-19 vaccine. The method was immunoSEQ multiplex PCR; TCRdb's version includes in-frame clones alone and lacks a portion of them. The top ten clones hold approximately 13% of a sample with more than 70,000 clones, roughly 84% of them seen once. Whole-study findings and limits: Repertoires were collected only later (after the peak T cell response had occurred). Spike-specific TCR depth and breadth grew after two AZD1222 doses. Reportedly, nearly half the spike-specific TCRs target unmutated variant regions. White British ancestry dominated among donors, who included more females, and clonal diversity was possibly underestimated.

Losses at the gene ends were 1 base for V and 13 bases for J; bases not matched to a gene: 5. Germline V gene lookup returns CDR1 SEHNR and CDR2 FQNEAQ (reference sequence). CDR3 size: 12 residues. Comment on this clone: What it binds is unknown.

The chain carries TRBV7-9 and TRBJ1-2; TRBD1 aligns across 8 bases. The specimen was peripheral blood, collected on day 0 of AZD1222 vaccination. The receptor was derived from an adult in good health. For the CDR3, the DNA is TGTGCCAGCAGCTTAGGGACAGGGTTTTGCACCTTC. It yields the protein CASSLGTGFCTF.